This TCR beta chain was sequenced during a study of pediatric ulcerative colitis. The protocol was immunoSEQ multiplex PCR, while the TCRdb copy is restricted to in-frame clones and leaves out a portion. The sample lists 10,000 or so clones; over 75% were seen once. Material: blood. The source of this sequence is a girl aged 10 to 17 with moderate ulcerative colitis.

The CDR3 here is CASSLAGTHSYEQYF. CDR3 in DNA: TGCGCCAGCAGCTTGGCCGGGACACACTCCTACGAGCAGTACTTC. The chain joins TRBV5-1 to TRBJ2-7; D possibly corresponds to TRBD1 (6 bases). CDR1 and CDR2 (germline): SGHRS, YFSETQ. CDR3 length: 15 residues. Trimming pared 0 bases from V and 0 bases from J, leaving 10 bases between.